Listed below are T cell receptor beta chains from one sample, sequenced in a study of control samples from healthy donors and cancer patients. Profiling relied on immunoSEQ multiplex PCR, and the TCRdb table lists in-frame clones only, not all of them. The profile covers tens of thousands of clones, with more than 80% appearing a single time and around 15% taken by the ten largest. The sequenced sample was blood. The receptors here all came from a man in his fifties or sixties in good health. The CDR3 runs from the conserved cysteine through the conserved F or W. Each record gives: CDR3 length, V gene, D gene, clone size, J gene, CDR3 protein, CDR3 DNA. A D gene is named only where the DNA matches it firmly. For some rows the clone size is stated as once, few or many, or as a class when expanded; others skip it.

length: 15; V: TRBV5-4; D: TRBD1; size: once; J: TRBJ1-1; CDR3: CASSFGTVSNTEAFF; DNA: TGTGCCAGCAGTTTCGGGACAGTATCGAACACTGAAGCTTTCTTT
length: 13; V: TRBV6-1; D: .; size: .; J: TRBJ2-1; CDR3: CASSDPSRRTQFF; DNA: TGTGCCAGCAGTGATCCCTCCCGACGGACACAGTTCTTC
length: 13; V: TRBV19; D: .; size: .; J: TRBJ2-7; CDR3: CASSNRGPYEQYF; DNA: TGTGCCAGTAGTAACCGCGGGCCCTACGAGCAGTACTTC
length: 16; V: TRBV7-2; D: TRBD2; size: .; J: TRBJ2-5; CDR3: CASRMGLAGGRETQYF; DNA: TGTGCCAGCAGAATGGGACTAGCGGGAGGGCGAGAGACCCAGTACTTC
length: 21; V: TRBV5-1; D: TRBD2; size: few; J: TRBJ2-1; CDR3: CASSLPRALAGVGDSYNEQFF; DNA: TGCGCCAGCAGCTTGCCCCGAGCACTAGCGGGAGTAGGAGACTCCTACAATGAGCAGTTCTTC
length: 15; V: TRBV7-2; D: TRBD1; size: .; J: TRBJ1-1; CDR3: CASSPGQVVNTEAFF; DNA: TGTGCCAGCAGCCCAGGACAGGTGGTGAACACTGAAGCTTTCTTT
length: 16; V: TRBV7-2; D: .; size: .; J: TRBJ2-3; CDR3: CASSPQTSILSDTQYF; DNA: TGTGCCAGCAGCCCACAGACTTCCATTTTATCAGATACGCAGTATTTT
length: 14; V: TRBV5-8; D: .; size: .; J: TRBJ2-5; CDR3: CASSLAHKLETQYF; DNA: TGTGCCAGCAGCTTGGCCCACAAGTTAGAGACCCAGTACTTC
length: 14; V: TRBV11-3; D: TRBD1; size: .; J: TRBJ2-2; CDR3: CASSWRQGNGELFF; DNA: TGTGCCAGCAGCTGGAGACAGGGGAACGGGGAGCTGTTTTTT
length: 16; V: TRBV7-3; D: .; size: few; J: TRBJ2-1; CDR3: CASSLTAGSSYNEQFF; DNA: TGTGCCAGCAGCTTAACGGCAGGTTCCTCCTACAATGAGCAGTTCTTC
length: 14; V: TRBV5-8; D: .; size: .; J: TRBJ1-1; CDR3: CASASGSLNTEAFF; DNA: TGTGCCAGCGCTTCAGGATCTTTAAACACTGAAGCTTTCTTT
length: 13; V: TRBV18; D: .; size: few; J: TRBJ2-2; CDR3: CASSPPTTGELFF; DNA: TGTGCCAGCTCACCGCCAACTACCGGGGAGCTGTTTTTT
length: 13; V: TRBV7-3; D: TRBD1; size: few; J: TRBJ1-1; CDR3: CASSFTGVDEAFF; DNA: TGTGCCAGCAGCTTCACAGGGGTTGACGAAGCTTTCTTT
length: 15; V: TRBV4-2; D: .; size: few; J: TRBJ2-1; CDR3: CASSSRALGGQEQFF; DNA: TGTGCCAGCAGCTCGCGAGCACTAGGGGGTCAGGAGCAGTTCTTC
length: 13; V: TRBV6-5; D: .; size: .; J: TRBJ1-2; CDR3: CASSRDKNYGYTF; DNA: TGTGCCAGCAGCCGGGACAAGAACTATGGCTACACCTTC
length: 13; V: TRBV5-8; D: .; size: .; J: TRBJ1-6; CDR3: CASNLGFNSPLHF; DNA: TGTGCCAGCAACCTAGGGTTTAATTCACCCCTCCACTTT
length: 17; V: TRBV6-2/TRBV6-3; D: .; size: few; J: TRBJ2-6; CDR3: CASSYRGPSSGANVLTF; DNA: TGTGCCAGCAGTTACAGGGGCCCCAGCTCTGGGGCCAACGTCCTGACTTTC
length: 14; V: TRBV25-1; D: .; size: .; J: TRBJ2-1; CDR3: CASSAQTSYNEQFF; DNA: TGTGCCAGCAGTGCACAGACCTCCTACAATGAGCAGTTCTTC
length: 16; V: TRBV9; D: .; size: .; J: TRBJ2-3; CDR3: CASSVAERVSTDTQYF; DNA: TGTGCCAGCAGCGTAGCTGAAAGGGTTAGCACAGATACGCAGTATTTT
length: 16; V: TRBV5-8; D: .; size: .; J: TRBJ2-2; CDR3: CASSHAGGGITGELFF; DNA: TGTGCCAGCAGCCACGCCGGGGGCGGGATAACCGGGGAGCTGTTTTTT
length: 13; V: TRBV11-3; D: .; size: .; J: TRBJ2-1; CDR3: CASSTDARNEQFF; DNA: TGTGCCAGCAGCACCGACGCTAGGAATGAGCAGTTCTTC
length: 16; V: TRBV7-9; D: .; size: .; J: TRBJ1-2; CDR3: CASSLRRGGPSDGYTF; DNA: TGTGCCAGCAGCTTACGCAGGGGAGGACCGTCGGATGGCTACACCTTC
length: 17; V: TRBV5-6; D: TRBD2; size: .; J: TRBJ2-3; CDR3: CASSLVGSSGSIDTQYF; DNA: TGTGCCAGCAGCTTGGTGGGGTCTAGCGGGAGTATAGATACGCAGTATTTT
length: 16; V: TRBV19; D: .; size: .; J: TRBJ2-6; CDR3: CASHSGTLSGANVLTF; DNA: TGTGCCAGCCACTCCGGGACACTCTCTGGGGCCAACGTCCTGACTTTC
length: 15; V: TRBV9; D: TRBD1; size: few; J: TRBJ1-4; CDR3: CASSAATGENEKLFF; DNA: TGTGCCAGCAGCGCCGCGACAGGGGAGAATGAAAAACTGTTTTTT
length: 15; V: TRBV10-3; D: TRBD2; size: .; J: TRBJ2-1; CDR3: CAISDASGRWDEQFF; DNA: TGTGCCATCAGTGATGCTAGCGGGCGGTGGGATGAGCAGTTCTTC
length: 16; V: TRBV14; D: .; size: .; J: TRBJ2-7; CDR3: CASSQDIRTGSYEQYF; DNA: TGTGCCAGCAGCCAAGATATTCGTACCGGAAGCTACGAGCAGTACTTC
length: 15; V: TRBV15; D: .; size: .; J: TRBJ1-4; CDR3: CATTPRGGTNEKLFF; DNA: TGTGCCACCACCCCCCGGGGGGGGACTAATGAAAAACTGTTTTTT
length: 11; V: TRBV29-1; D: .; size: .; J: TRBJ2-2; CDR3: CSVADSGELFF; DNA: TGCAGCGTCGCCGACTCCGGGGAGCTGTTTTTT
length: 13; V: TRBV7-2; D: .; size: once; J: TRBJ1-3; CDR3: CASSPDTGNTIYF; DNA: TGTGCCAGCAGCCCAGACACTGGAAACACCATATATTTT
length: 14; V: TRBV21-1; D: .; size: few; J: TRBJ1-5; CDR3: CASSKTGADQPQHF; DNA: TGTGCCAGCAGCAAAACGGGAGCCGATCAGCCCCAGCATTTT
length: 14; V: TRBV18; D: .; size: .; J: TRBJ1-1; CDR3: CASSPQGGNTEAFF; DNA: TGTGCCAGCTCACCACAGGGGGGGAACACTGAAGCTTTCTTT
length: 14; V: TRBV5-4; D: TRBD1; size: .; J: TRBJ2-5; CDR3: CASSVDRGAETQYF; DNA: TGTGCCAGCAGCGTGGACAGGGGGGCGGAGACCCAGTACTTC
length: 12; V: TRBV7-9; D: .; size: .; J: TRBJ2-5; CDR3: CASAVSGETQYF; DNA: TGTGCCAGCGCGGTCTCGGGGGAGACCCAGTACTTC
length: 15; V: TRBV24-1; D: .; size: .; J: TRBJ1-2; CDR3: CATAAGRGPSGGYTF; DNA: TGTGCCACGGCGGCGGGCAGGGGCCCTTCTGGAGGCTACACCTTC
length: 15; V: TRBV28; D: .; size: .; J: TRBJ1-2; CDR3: CASSRRGGGSYGYTF; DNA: TGTGCCAGCAGTCGACGGGGGGGAGGAAGCTATGGCTACACCTTC
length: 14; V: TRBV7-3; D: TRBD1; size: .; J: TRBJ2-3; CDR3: CASSLHRGPDTQYF; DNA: TGTGCCAGCAGCTTACATAGGGGGCCAGATACGCAGTATTTT
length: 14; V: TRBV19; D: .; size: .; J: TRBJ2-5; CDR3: CASSRGPQRETQYF; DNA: TGTGCCAGTAGTCGGGGACCCCAGCGGGAGACCCAGTACTTC
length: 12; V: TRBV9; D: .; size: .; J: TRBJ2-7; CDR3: CASSLQGYEQYF; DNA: TGTGCCAGCAGCCTCCAGGGTTACGAGCAGTACTTC
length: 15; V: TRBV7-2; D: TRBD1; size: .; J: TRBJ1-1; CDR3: CASSSRTGMNTEAFF; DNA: TGTGCCAGCAGCTCCCGGACAGGGATGAACACTGAAGCTTTCTTT
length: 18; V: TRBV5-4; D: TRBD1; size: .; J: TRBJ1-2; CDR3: CASSPLTGAYFPNYGYTF; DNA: TGTGCCAGCAGTCCACTCACAGGGGCCTACTTTCCTAACTATGGCTACACCTTC